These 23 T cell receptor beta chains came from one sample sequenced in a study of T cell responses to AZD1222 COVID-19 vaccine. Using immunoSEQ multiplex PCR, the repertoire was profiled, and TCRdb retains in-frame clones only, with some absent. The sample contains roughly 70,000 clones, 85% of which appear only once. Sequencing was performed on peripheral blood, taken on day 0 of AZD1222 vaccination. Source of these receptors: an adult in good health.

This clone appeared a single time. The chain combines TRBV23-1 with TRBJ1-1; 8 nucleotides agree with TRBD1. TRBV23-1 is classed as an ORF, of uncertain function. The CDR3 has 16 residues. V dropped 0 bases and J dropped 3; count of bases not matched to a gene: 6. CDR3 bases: TGCGCCAGCAGTCAATCGGCCAGGGGGCGACACACTGAAGCTTTCTTT. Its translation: CASSQSARGRHTEAFF.

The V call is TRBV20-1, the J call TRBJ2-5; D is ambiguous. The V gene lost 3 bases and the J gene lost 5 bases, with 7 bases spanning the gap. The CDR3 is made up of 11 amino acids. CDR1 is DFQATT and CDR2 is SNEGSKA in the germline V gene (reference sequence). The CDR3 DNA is TGCAGTGCTAGGGTCGGGGAGACCCAGTACTTC. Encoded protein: CSARVGETQYF.

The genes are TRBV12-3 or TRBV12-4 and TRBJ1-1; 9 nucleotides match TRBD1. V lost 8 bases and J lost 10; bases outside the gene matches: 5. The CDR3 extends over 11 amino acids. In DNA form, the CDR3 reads TGTGCCAGCGGACAGGACAGGGGAGCTTTCTTT. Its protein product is CASGQDRGAFF.

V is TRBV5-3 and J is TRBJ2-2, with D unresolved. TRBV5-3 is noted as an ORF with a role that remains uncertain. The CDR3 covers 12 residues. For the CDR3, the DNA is TGTTACCCGGGCGGACCCACCGGGGAGCTGTTTTTT. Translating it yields CYPGGPTGELFF.

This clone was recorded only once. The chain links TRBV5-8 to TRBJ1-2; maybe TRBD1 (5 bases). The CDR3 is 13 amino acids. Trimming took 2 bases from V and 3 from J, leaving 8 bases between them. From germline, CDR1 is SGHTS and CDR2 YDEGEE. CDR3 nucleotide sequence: TGTGCCAGCAGCTTCCAGGGTGACTATGGCTACACCTTC. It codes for CASSFQGDYGYTF.

The CDR3 loop is CASSEWGRPNYGYTF. Written as DNA, the CDR3 is TGTGCCAGCAGTGAGTGGGGCAGACCTAACTATGGCTACACCTTC. The chain employs TRBV6-1 and TRBJ1-2; maybe TRBD1 (5 bases). The germline gives CDR1 MNHNS, CDR2 SASEGT. Trimming pared 3 bases from V and 0 bases from J, leaving 11 bases between. The CDR3 has 15 amino acids.

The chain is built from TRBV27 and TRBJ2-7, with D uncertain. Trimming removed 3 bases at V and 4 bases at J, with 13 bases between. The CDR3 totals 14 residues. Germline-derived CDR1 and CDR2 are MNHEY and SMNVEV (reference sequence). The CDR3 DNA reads TGTGCCAGCAGTTTGGGCAGTTCCATTTACGAGCAGTACTTC. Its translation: CASSLGSSIYEQYF.

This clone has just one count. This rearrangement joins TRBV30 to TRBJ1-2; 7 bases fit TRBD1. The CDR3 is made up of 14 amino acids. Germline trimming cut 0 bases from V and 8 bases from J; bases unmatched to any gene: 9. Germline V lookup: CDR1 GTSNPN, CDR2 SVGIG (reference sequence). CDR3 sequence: CAWSVGSQGEGYTF. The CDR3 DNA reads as TGTGCCTGGAGTGTCGGTTCTCAGGGGGAAGGCTACACCTTC.

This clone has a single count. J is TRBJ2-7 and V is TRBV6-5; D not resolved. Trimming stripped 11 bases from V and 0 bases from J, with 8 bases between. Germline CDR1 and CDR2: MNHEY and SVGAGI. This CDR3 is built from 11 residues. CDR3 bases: TGTGCCGGCGCGGTCTCCTACGAGCAGTACTTC. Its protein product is CAGAVSYEQYF.

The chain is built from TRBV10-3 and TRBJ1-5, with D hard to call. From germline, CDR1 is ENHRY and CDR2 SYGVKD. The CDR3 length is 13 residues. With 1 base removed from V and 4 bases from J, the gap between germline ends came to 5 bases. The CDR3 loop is CAISEFGNQPQHF. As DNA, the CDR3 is TGTGCCATCAGTGAGTTTGGAAATCAGCCCCAGCATTTT.

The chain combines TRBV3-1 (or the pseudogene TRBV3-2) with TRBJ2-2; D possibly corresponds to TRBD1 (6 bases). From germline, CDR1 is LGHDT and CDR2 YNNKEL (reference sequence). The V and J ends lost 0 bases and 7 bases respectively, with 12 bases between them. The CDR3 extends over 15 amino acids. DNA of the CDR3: TGTGCCAGCAGCCAAGATTTAGGGGGAAACGGGGAGCTGTTTTTT. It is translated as CASSQDLGGNGELFF.

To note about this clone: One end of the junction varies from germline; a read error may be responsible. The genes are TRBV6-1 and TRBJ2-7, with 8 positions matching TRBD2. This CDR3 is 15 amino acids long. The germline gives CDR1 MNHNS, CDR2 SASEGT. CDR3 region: CASSQAGVNSYEQYF. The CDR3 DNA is TGTGCCAGCAGTCAAGCGGGGGTTAACTCCTACGAGCAGTACTTC.

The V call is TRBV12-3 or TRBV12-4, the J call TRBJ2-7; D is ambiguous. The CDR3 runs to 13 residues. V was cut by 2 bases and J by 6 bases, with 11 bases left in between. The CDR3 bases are TGTGCCAGCAGTTTAAACATGATCGCCGAGCAGTACTTC. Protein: CASSLNMIAEQYF.

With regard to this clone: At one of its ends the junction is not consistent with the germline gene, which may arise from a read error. The CDR3 nucleotides read TGTGCCAGCAGCGAAGACAGGGACACTGAAGCTTTCTTT. Translating it yields CASSEDRDTEAFF. The chain uses TRBV2 and TRBJ1-1; TRBD1 agrees at 7 bases. This CDR3 contains 13 residues. Germline CDR1 SNHLY, CDR2 FYNNEI.

CDR3 sequence: CASSATLGMTGGLINEQFF. CDR3 bases: TGTGCCAGCAGCGCTACCCTGGGGATGACAGGGGGCTTGATCAATGAGCAGTTCTTC. The chain is built from TRBV7-9 and TRBJ2-1, with TRBD1 identical over 10 bases. The germline V gene encodes CDR1 SEHNR and CDR2 FQNEAQ (reference sequence). With 5 bases clipped from V and 6 bases from J, the junction kept 19 bases outside the gene matches. This CDR3 region has 19 residues. Using reference TRBV7-9 and TRBJ2-1 for the parts outside the CDR3, the full variable domain is DTGVSQNPRHKITKRGQNVTFRCDPISEHNRLYWYRQTLGQGPEFLTYFQNEAQLEKSRLLSDRFSAERPKGSFSTLEIQRTEQGDSAMYLCASSATLGMTGGLINEQFFGPGTRLTVL.

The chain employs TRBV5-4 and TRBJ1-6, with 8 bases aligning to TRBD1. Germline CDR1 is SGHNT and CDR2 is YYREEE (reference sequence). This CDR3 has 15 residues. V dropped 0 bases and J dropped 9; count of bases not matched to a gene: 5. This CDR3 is CASSLGTGIASPLHF. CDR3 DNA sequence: TGTGCCAGCAGCTTGGGGACAGGGATAGCTTCACCCCTCCACTTT.

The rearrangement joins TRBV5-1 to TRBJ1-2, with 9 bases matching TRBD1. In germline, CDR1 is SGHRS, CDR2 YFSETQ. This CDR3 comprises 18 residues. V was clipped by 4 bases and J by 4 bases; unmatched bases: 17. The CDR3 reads CASSTGTGYHVSSYGYTF. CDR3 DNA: TGCGCCAGCAGCACCGGGACAGGGTATCATGTATCGAGCTATGGCTACACCTTC.

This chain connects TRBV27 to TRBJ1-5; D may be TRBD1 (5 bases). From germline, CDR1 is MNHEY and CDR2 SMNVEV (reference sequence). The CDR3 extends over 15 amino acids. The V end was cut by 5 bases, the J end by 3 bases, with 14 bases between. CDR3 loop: CASSQVGLFNQPQHF. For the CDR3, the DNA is TGTGCCAGCAGTCAGGTGGGACTGTTCAATCAGCCCCAGCATTTT.

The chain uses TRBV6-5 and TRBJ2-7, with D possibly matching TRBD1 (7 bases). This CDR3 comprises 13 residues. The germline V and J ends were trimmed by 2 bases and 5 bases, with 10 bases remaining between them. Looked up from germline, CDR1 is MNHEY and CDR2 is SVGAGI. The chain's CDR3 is CASSYQGGNEQYF. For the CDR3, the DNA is TGTGCCAGCAGTTACCAGGGGGGAAACGAGCAGTACTTC.

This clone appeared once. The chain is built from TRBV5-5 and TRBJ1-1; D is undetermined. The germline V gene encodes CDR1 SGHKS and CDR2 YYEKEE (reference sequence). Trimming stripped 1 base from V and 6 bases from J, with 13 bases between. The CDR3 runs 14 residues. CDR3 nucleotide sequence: TGTGCCAGCAGCTTGAGGCCAGAGGGTGCTGAAGCTTTCTTT. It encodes CASSLRPEGAEAFF.

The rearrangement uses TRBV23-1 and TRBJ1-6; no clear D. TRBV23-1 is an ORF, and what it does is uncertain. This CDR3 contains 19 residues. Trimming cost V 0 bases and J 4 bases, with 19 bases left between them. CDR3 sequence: CASSQSYRSGALYNSPLHF. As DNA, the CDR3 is TGCGCCAGCAGTCAATCTTATAGGTCAGGCGCTTTATATAATTCACCCCTCCACTTT.

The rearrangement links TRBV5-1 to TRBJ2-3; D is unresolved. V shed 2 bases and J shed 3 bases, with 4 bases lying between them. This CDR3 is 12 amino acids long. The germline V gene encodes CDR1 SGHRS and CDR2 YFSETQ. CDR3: CASSFQTDTQYF. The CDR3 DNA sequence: TGCGCCAGCAGCTTTCAGACAGATACGCAGTATTTT.

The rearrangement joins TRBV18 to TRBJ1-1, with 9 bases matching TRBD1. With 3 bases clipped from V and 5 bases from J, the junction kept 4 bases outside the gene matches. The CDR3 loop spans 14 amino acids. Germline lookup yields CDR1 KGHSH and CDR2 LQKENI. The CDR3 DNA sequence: TGTGCCAGCTCACCCGACAGGGGGGGAACTGAAGCTTTCTTT. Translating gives CASSPDRGGTEAFF.